These 25 T cell receptor beta chains were sequenced from one sample in a study of CD8+CD57+ T cells in acquired aplastic anemia (dated by TCRdb to the late 2010s). The reads were generated on an Illumina HiSeq 2000. Genomic DNA was used as template for profiling of TCR beta VDJ combinations and CDR3 sequences. TCRdb redid the processing of the public reads, applying fastp at Q25 and MiXCR, and retained in-frame beta chains. When rows share a CDR3 protein, they turn into one entry using the most common DNA and genes. The sample data list 150,000 to 180,000 distinct CDR3 sequences, and approximately 52% of these were observed just once. Together, the top ten hold approximately 12% of the sample. The patients picked for sequencing were ones in whom flow cytometry had shown an expansion of CD8+CD57+ cells. Input material: sorted CD4+, CD8+, or CD8+CD57+ T cells (not recorded which) from PBMCs. These receptors originate from a human donor with aplastic anemia.

This clonotype has ten or more counts. The chain joins TRBV12-3 or TRBV12-4 to TRBJ2-7; the D is unclear. This CDR3 has 13 amino acids. Trimming shortened V by 6 bases and J by 2 bases, and 11 bases separated the two germline ends. The CDR3 sequence is CASSTTVAYEQYF. CDR3 nucleotides: TGTGCCAGCAGCACCACTGTTGCCTACGAGCAGTACTTC.

In this sample, this clonotype turned up many times. The chain recombines TRBV13 with TRBJ2-7, with D possibly being TRBD2 (6 bases). Between the trimmed V and J ends, which lost 5 bases and 1 base, there was a span of 15 bases. CDR1 is PRHDT, CDR2 FYEKMQ, per germline (reference sequence). The CDR3 consists of 15 residues. DNA of the CDR3: TGTGCCAGCAGCCAGGGACTCGGCAGGTCCTACGAGCAGTACTTC. Protein: CASSQGLGRSYEQYF.

This clonotype was picked up one time. The chain recombines TRBV7-9 with TRBJ1-1, with D possibly being TRBD1 (5 bases). V was cut by 8 bases and J by 12 bases, with 10 bases left in between. CDR3 length: 9 amino acids. The germline CDR1 and CDR2 sequences are SEHNR and FQNEAQ (reference sequence). This CDR3 is CASGAITFF. The CDR3 DNA reads as TGTGCCAGCGGGGCCATCACTTTCTTT.

CDR3 DNA: TGCAGTGCTAGAGATTGGACTGTCGGGGGCACAGATACGCAGTATTTT. Its protein product is CSARDWTVGGTDTQYF. The chain employs TRBV20-1 and TRBJ2-3, with a weak D call TRBD2 (5 bases). Trimming shortened V by 0 bases and J by 1 base, and 14 bases separated the two germline ends. This CDR3 has 16 residues. Germline V gene data show CDR1 as DFQATT and CDR2 as SNEGSKA (reference sequence).

The sample holds a few counts of this clonotype. The rearrangement joins TRBV25-1 to TRBJ1-2; D remains unclear. The CDR3 totals 13 residues. Looked up from germline, CDR1 is MGHDK and CDR2 is SYGVNS. V was cut by 5 bases and J by 4 bases, with 11 bases left in between. CDR3: CASSKALGYGYTF. CDR3 DNA sequence: TGTGCCAGCAGTAAGGCTCTCGGCTATGGCTACACCTTC.

The V and J genes are TRBV6-1 and TRBJ2-3; tentatively, D is TRBD1 (6 bases). CDR1 and CDR2 from the germline V gene are MNHNS and SASEGT. This CDR3 is 15 amino acids long. The V and J ends lost 3 bases and 0 bases respectively, with 10 bases between them. The CDR3 loop reads CASSDHRASTDTQYF. CDR3 bases: TGTGCCAGCAGTGATCACAGGGCTAGCACAGATACGCAGTATTTT.

This rearrangement joins TRBV29-1 to TRBJ2-1; no clear D. V was cut by 3 bases and J by 0 bases, with 18 bases left in between. The CDR3 sequence is 17 residues long. CDR1 and CDR2 (germline): SQVTM, ANQGSEA. The CDR3 spells CSVDPLGYFSSYNEQFF. The DNA of the CDR3 is TGCAGCGTTGATCCCCTTGGGTACTTTAGCTCCTACAATGAGCAGTTCTTC.

In this sample, this clonotype turned up a few times. The chain has TRBV24-1 and TRBJ2-7, with 7 bases matching TRBD1. The germline CDR1 and CDR2 sequences are KGHDR and SFDVKD. With 7 bases clipped from V and 0 bases from J, the junction kept 8 bases outside the gene matches. The CDR3 has 15 residues. CDR3 amino acids: CATRYRGPSSYEQYF. CDR3 nucleotides: TGTGCCACCAGATACAGGGGCCCAAGCTCCTACGAGCAGTACTTC.

This chain connects TRBV20-1 to TRBJ2-7; the match to TRBD2 covers 7 bases. The V segment lost 2 bases and the J segment 2 bases; nucleotides outside the gene matches: 6. The germline V gene has CDR1 DFQATT and CDR2 SNEGSKA (reference sequence). The CDR3 is made up of 14 amino acids. This chain's CDR3 is CSARWGSGPYEQYF. The CDR3 DNA follows: TGCAGTGCTAGATGGGGTAGCGGGCCCTACGAGCAGTACTTC.

The J gene is TRBJ2-7, the V gene TRBV29-1, with D unclear. This CDR3 region has 12 residues. CDR1 is SQVTM, CDR2 ANQGSEA, per germline. Trimming pared 4 bases from V and 5 bases from J, leaving 12 bases between. Here the CDR3 reads CSVGSVLHEQYF. The DNA for the CDR3 is TGCAGCGTTGGGTCCGTCCTCCACGAGCAGTACTTC.

At least ten counts were recorded for this clonotype. J is TRBJ1-5 and V is TRBV6-2 or TRBV6-3; D perhaps matches TRBD1 (5 bases). CDR1 MNHEY and CDR2 SVGEGT come from the germline V gene. The CDR3 is 14 amino acids. V was shortened by 6 bases and J by 3 bases, with 12 bases between the two germline ends. The CDR3 spells CASSWDGTNQPQHF. For the CDR3, the DNA is TGTGCCAGCAGCTGGGACGGGACCAATCAGCCCCAGCATTTT.

The chain links TRBV7-3 to TRBJ2-7; weak D call: TRBD2 (5 bases). The CDR3 totals 13 residues. V gave up 5 bases and J gave up 6 bases, with 14 bases separating them. CDR1 is SGHTA, CDR2 FQGTGA, per germline. In nucleotides, the CDR3 is TGTGCCAGCAGCCCCTCCGGTGAGGGCGAGCAGTACTTC. Its translation: CASSPSGEGEQYF. The full variable domain, with the rest looked up from reference TRBV7-3 and TRBJ2-7, is GAGVSQTPSNKVTEKGKYVELRCDPISGHTALYWYRQSLGQGPEFLIYFQGTGAADDSGLPNDRFFAVRPEGSVSTLKIQRTERGDSAVYLCASSPSGEGEQYFGPGTRLTVT.

The rearrangement uses TRBV20-1 and TRBJ2-1; 12 bases are a match to TRBD1. This CDR3 is 16 amino acids long. Germline V gene sequence: CDR1 DFQATT, CDR2 SNEGSKA (reference sequence). V shed 5 bases and J 5 bases; nucleotides not matched to a gene: 10. The CDR3 reads CSALQSGTGGHNEQFF. CDR3 nucleotides: TGCAGTGCTTTACAGTCCGGGACAGGGGGCCACAATGAGCAGTTCTTC.

This clonotype came up once. This sequence joins TRBV7-8 and TRBJ2-7; 7 bases match TRBD2. CDR3 length: 16 residues. Germline-derived CDR1 and CDR2 are SGHVS and FQNEAQ. The junction had 8 bases not matched to a gene; V was cut back by 1 base and J by 2 bases. The chain's CDR3 is CASSLGGGAWTYEQYF. Here the CDR3 DNA reads TGTGCCAGCAGCTTAGGGGGGGGAGCTTGGACCTACGAGCAGTACTTC. The variable domain in full, completed from reference TRBV7-8 and TRBJ2-7, reads GAGVSQSPRYKVAKRGQDVALRCDPISGHVSLFWYQQALGQGPEFLTYFQNEAQLDKSGLPSDRFFAERPEGSVSTLKIQRTQQEDSAVYLCASSLGGGAWTYEQYFGPGTRLTVT.

V usage is TRBV9 and J usage is TRBJ2-7; 8 nucleotides line up with TRBD1. J was trimmed by 2 bases and V by 0 bases; bases with no gene match: 4. This CDR3 contains 15 residues. Per the germline V gene, CDR1 is SGDLS and CDR2 is YYNGEE. The DNA of the CDR3 is TGTGCCAGCAGCGTAGCTGGGACAGGTACCTACGAGCAGTACTTC. It translates to CASSVAGTGTYEQYF.

The CDR3 DNA reads TGTGCCACCAGTGCGTTAACGGGGGGGCCTAATGAGCAGTTCTTC. Translation: CATSALTGGPNEQFF. V usage is TRBV24-1 and J usage is TRBJ2-1, with 8 nucleotides matching TRBD2. CDR1 is KGHDR, CDR2 SFDVKD, per germline. Trimming removed 5 bases from V and 7 bases from J; junction bases left unmatched: 9. The CDR3 is made up of 15 amino acids.

This clonotype was picked up many times. The rearrangement joins TRBV12-3 or TRBV12-4 to TRBJ2-3; D tentatively reads TRBD1 or TRBD2 (6 bases each). CDR3 size: 14 residues. With 6 bases removed from V and 3 bases from J, the gap between germline ends came to 13 bases. The CDR3 DNA reads as TGTGCCAGCAGAAATTTAGGGGGGACAGATACGCAGTATTTT. This gives the protein CASRNLGGTDTQYF.

Many counts were recorded for this clonotype. The V gene is TRBV4-3, the J gene TRBJ1-5, with D possibly matching TRBD1 (5 bases). Trimming stripped 0 bases from V and 5 bases from J, with 14 bases between. The CDR3 loop spans 16 amino acids. Germline CDR1 is LGHNA and CDR2 is YSLEER. CDR3 sequence reads: CASSQDRATDYQPQHF. The CDR3 coding sequence is TGCGCCAGCAGCCAAGATAGGGCGACAGATTATCAGCCCCAGCATTTT.

The V call is TRBV15, the J call TRBJ1-1, with no clear D. Germline V gene sequence: CDR1 LNHNV, CDR2 YYDKDF (reference sequence). The CDR3 loop spans 15 amino acids. The germline V and J ends were trimmed by 1 base and 1 base, with 10 bases remaining between them. The CDR3 loop is CATSRVDRPNTEAFF. The DNA of the CDR3 is TGTGCCACCAGCAGAGTGGACCGCCCGAACACTGAAGCTTTCTTT.

This clonotype was seen ten or more times. The genes are TRBV6-1 and TRBJ2-5; 9 bases are a match to TRBD1. Germline V CDR1 and CDR2: MNHNS, SASEGT. V gave up 3 bases and J gave up 6 bases; unmatched junction bases: 2. The CDR3 sequence is 13 residues long. The CDR3 region is CASSETGGQTQYF. CDR3 in DNA: TGTGCCAGCAGTGAGACAGGGGGGCAGACCCAGTACTTC.

This clonotype has a count of ten or more. J is TRBJ2-7 and V is TRBV15; D unresolved. This CDR3 comprises 12 residues. Germline assignment: CDR1 LNHNV and CDR2 YYDKDF (reference sequence). Deletions cut 5 bases from V and 1 base from J, with 6 bases between. In DNA form, the CDR3 reads TGTGCCACCAGCCGTGGGTCCTACGAGCAGTACTTC. This codes for CATSRGSYEQYF. Using reference TRBV15 and TRBJ2-7 for the parts outside the CDR3, the full variable domain is DAMVIQNPRYQVTQFGKPVTLSCSQTLNHNVMYWYQQKSSQAPKLLFHYYDKDFNNEADTPDNFQSRRPNTSFCFLDIRSPGLGDTAMYLCATSRGSYEQYFGPGTRLTVT.

In its sample, this clonotype was seen many times. V and J are TRBV19 and TRBJ2-7, with a weak D call TRBD1 (6 bases). CDR1 is LNHDA, CDR2 SQIVND, per germline (reference sequence). This CDR3 has 14 residues. The germline V and J ends were trimmed by 3 bases and 1 base, with 10 bases remaining between them. DNA of the CDR3: TGTGCCAGTAGTATTTACAGGGAATCCTACGAGCAGTACTTC. Translating gives CASSIYRESYEQYF.

This chain links TRBV19 with TRBJ2-7, with D perhaps matching TRBD1 (6 bases). Trimming shortened V by 5 bases and J by 2 bases, and 16 bases separated the two germline ends. This CDR3 is built from 15 residues. Germline V gives CDR1 LNHDA, CDR2 SQIVND (reference sequence). Here the CDR3 reads CASSEGDVRPYEQYF. The DNA of the CDR3 is TGTGCCAGTAGTGAGGGGGATGTGCGCCCCTACGAGCAGTACTTC.

This clonotype has at least ten counts. The chain joins TRBV7-9 to TRBJ2-7; D call uncertain. With 0 bases removed from V and 4 bases from J, the gap between germline ends came to 4 bases. The germline gives CDR1 SEHNR, CDR2 FQNEAQ (reference sequence). The CDR3 sequence is 12 residues long. In DNA, the CDR3 is TGTGCCAGCAGCTTAGCCCTTTACGAGCAGTACTTC. Encoded protein: CASSLALYEQYF.

The CDR3 protein is CATSASSPTTDTQYF. In DNA form, the CDR3 reads TGTGCCACCAGTGCCAGCAGTCCCACCACAGATACGCAGTATTTT. The chain links TRBV24-1 to TRBJ2-3; D call uncertain. Per germline, CDR1 KGHDR and CDR2 SFDVKD. V lost 5 bases and J lost 2, with 13 bases in between. There are 15 residues in the CDR3.